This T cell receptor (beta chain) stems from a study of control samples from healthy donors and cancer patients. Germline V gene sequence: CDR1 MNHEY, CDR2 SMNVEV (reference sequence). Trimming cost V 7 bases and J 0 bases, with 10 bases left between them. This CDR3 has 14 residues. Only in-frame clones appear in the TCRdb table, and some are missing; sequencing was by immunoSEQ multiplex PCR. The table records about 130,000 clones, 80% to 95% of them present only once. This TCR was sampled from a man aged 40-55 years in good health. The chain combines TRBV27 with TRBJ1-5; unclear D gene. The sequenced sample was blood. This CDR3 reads CASNRADSNQPQHF. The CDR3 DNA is TGTGCCAGCAACCGGGCAGATAGCAATCAGCCCCAGCATTTT.